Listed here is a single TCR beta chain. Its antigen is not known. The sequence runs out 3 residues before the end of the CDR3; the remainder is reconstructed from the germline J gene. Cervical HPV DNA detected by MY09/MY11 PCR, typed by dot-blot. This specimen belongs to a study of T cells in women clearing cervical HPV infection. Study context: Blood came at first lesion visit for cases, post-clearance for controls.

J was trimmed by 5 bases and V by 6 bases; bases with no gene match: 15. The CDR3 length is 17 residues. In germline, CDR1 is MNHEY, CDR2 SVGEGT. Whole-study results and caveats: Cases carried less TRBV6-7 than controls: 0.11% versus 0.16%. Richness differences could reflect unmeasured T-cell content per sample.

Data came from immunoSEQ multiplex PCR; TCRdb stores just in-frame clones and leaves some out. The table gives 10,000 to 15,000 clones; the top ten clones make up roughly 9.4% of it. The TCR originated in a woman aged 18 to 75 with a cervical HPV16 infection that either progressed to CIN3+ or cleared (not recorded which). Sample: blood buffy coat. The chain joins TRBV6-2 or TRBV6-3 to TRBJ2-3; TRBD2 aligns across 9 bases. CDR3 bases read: TGTGCCAGCAGACCGATCCGGGCGGGGGGGCCGATAGATACG. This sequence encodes CASRPIRAGGPIDT. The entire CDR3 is CASRPIRAGGPIDTQYF.